The present T cell receptor beta chain was sequenced within a study of cytomegalovirus exposure and HLA in healthy donors. Regarding the study as a whole: There were a few CMV-associated chains whose specificity for CMV antigens was confirmed in vitro.

This clone was observed once. The antigen is not known. Germline trimming cut 5 bases from V and 5 bases from J; bases unmatched to any gene: 7. Germline CDR1 and CDR2: SEHNR and FQNEAQ (reference sequence). The length of the CDR3 is 15 residues. PCR used 60 Vbeta primers and 13 Jbeta primers. The table came from immunoSEQ multiplex PCR; TCRdb's copy has only in-frame clones and leaves some out. The data show 200,000 to 250,000 clones, around 80% seen once. This receptor was taken from a woman in her forties in good health and CMV-seronegative. Input material: PBMCs. The chain is built from TRBV7-9 and TRBJ2-7; TRBD2 aligns across 12 bases. The CDR3 nucleotides read TGTGCCAGCAGCATACTAGCGGGGGGCCCAGACGAGCAGTACTTC. This sequence encodes CASSILAGGPDEQYF.